This T cell receptor (beta chain) was found in a study of cytomegalovirus exposure and HLA in healthy donors. General observations from the study: Judged likely to be a sequencing artifact was a cluster of highly shared sequence variants. In a later analysis, an Asian-associated ancestry cluster reportedly showed fewer N-insertions than the roughly 700-donor mean. Later, an analysis showed that TCR beta chains associated with HLA were more clonally expanded than others that were equally common. Previously analyzed data showed that most TCR beta V segments were productive at a frequency of about 87% or about 30%.

This clone was observed a few times. Its antigen is unidentified. The CDR3 has 16 amino acids. The germline V gene encodes CDR1 MGHRA and CDR2 YSYEKL. Trimming removed 5 bases at V and 0 bases at J, with 13 bases between. 60 Vbeta and 13 Jbeta primers were used in PCR. The repertoire was sequenced with immunoSEQ multiplex PCR; TCRdb's copy has only in-frame clones and lacks some. This table has approximately 97,000 clones, around four fifths appearing once. Material for sequencing was PBMCs. The sequence derives from a man aged 35 to 55 in good health and CMV-seronegative. This rearrangement joins TRBV4-1 to TRBJ2-2, with D tentatively TRBD1 (6 bases). The CDR3 sequence: CASSAPGTTNTGELFF. CDR3 bases: TGCGCCAGCAGCGCTCCCGGGACAACGAACACCGGGGAGCTGTTTTTT.